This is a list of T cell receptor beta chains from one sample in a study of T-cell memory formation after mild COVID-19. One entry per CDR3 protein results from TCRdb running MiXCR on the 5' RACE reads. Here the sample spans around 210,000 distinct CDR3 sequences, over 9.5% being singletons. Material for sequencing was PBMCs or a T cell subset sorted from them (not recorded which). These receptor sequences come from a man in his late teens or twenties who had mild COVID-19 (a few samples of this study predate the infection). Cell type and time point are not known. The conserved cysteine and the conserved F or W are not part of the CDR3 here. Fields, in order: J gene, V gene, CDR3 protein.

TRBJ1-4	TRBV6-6	ASSYRGENEKLF
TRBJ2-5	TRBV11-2	ASTTGVGGPFPVETQY
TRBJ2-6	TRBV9	ASSVVSSGANVLT
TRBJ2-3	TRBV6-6	ASIGQGVYFTDTQY
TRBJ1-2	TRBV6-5	ASSYDRTEPYGYT
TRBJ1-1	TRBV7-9	ASSSLSNTEAF
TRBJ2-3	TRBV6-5	ASRGLAVDTQY
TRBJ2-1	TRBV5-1	ASSFGLLGGEQF
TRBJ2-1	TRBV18	ASLVQRPGQEF
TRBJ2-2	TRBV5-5	ASSPQGLTGELF
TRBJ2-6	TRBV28	ASRWVRHSGANVLT
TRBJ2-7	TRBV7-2	ASSSDFSGVRIEQY
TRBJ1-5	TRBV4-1	ASSQMGGSNQPQH
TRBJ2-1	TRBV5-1	ASSTRTGRTYNEQF
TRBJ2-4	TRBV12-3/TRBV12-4	ASSSRSSGKNIQY
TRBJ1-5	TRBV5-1	ASSPDLTVGRNQPQH
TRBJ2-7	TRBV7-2	ASSPPNYEQY
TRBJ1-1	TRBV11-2	ASSARQDTEAF
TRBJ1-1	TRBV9	ASSVGGRPEAF
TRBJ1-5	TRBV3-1	ASSQAYGTGNQPQH
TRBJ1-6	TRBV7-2	ASSLGDRASSPLH
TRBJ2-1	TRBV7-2	ASSLDGTAYNEQF
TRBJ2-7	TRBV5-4	ASSTGQWYEQY
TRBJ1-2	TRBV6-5	ASTPQGGGLGYGYT
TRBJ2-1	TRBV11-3	ASSFSPGEQF
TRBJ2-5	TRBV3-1	ASSQRAGETQY
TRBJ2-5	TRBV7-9	ASSRQGAVGETQY
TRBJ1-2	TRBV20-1	SAPPGTVLNYGYT
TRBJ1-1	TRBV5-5	ASSFRQGNMNTEAF
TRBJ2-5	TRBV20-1	SARRETQY
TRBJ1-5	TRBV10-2	ASKGQINQPQH
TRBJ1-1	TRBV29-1	SVAPGTTNTEAF
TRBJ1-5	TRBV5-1	ASSPDSYSNQPQH
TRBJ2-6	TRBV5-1	ASSQSWSGANVLT
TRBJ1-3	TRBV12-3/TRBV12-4	ASSPQGQGPRNTIY
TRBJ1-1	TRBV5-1	ASSPGGREAF
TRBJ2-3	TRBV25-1	ASSDAGAHPDTQY
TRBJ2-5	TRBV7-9	ASSGQAESQY
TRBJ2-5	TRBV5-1	ASSAGDQETQY
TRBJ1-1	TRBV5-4	ASRRYQDRGDTEAF
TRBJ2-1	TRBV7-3	ASSSTGNEQF
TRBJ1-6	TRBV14	ASSQDSARGNSPLH
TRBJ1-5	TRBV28	ASSGGGYNQPQH
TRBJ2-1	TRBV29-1	SALTVYNEQF
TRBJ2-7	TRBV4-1	ASSHGDRASSYEQY
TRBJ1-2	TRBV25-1	ASSEYAGGRGYT
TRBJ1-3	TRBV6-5	ASSASWSSGNTIY
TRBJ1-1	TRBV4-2	ASSPYTGQGAF
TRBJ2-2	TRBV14	ASSYTGFTGELF
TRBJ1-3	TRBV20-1	SARDPLQGPGNTIY
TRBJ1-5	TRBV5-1	ASSLYGYSNQPQH
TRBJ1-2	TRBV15	ATSRDRGSYGYT
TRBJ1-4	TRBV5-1	ASRSSETEKLF
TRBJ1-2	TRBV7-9	ASSLARWHDGYT
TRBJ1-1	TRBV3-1	ASSPSGALRTEAF
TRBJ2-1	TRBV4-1	ASSPTRTSGGAYNEQF
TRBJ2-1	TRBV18	ASSPRAGDLEQF
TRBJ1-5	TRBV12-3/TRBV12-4	ASSTVPNQPQH
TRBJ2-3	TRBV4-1	ASSLSPGAPLGSTDTQY